A selection of T cell receptor beta chains follows, all from one sample in a study of T cells in Graves' hyperthyroidism and ophthalmopathy. Via MiXCR, TCRdb re-called the multiplex PCR reads, giving one row per CDR3 protein. The data show roughly 660,000 distinct CDR3 sequences, approximately 15% seen once. Sequencing used blood. The source is a man over 45 with Graves' hyperthyroidism. Both conserved end residues are part of each CDR3. A D gene is named only where the DNA matches it firmly. Clone size is stated in some rows and not others, as once, few, many or a class when expanded.

j_gene: TRBJ2-7
abundance: .
d_gene: .
v_gene: TRBV11-2
CDR3aa: CASSLGAGSISYEQYF
CDR3nt: TGTGCCAGCAGCTTAGGGGCCGGGTCGATCTCATACGAGCAGTACTTC

j_gene: TRBJ1-2
abundance: .
d_gene: .
v_gene: TRBV7-2
CDR3aa: CASSLGARDYGYTF
CDR3nt: TGTGCCAGCAGCTTAGGTGCCAGGGACTATGGCTACACCTTC

j_gene: TRBJ2-7
abundance: few
d_gene: .
v_gene: TRBV7-9
CDR3aa: CASSSQTLGGQSYEQYF
CDR3nt: TGTGCCAGCAGCTCACAAACCTTGGGGGGCCAATCCTACGAGCAGTACTTC

j_gene: TRBJ1-2
abundance: .
d_gene: .
v_gene: TRBV6-1
CDR3aa: CARPSRDYGYTF
CDR3nt: TGTGCCAGACCGAGTAGGGACTATGGCTACACCTTC

j_gene: TRBJ1-5
abundance: .
d_gene: .
v_gene: TRBV30
CDR3aa: CAWSVDEGRPQHF
CDR3nt: TGTGCCTGGAGTGTCGATGAGGGGCGGCCCCAGCATTTT

j_gene: TRBJ2-1
abundance: few
d_gene: .
v_gene: TRBV28
CDR3aa: CASKEAPYNNEQFF
CDR3nt: TGTGCCAGCAAAGAAGCCCCCTACAATAATGAGCAGTTCTTC

j_gene: TRBJ2-2
abundance: few
d_gene: .
v_gene: TRBV7-2
CDR3aa: CASSLHFRAGELFF
CDR3nt: TGTGCCAGCAGCCTCCATTTTCGGGCCGGGGAGCTGTTTTTT

j_gene: TRBJ1-2
abundance: many
d_gene: TRBD1
v_gene: TRBV28
CDR3aa: CASGGQRGPVLDYTF
CDR3nt: TGTGCCAGCGGGGGACAGAGAGGACCCGTCCTGGACTACACCTTC

j_gene: TRBJ1-1
abundance: many
d_gene: TRBD1
v_gene: TRBV29-1
CDR3aa: CSIWTGGTEAFF
CDR3nt: TGCAGCATATGGACAGGGGGGACTGAAGCTTTCTTT

j_gene: TRBJ2-3
abundance: few
d_gene: TRBD2
v_gene: TRBV10-3
CDR3aa: CAINQRGSTDTQYF
CDR3nt: TGTGCCATCAACCAGCGGGGAAGCACAGATACGCAGTATTTT